These T cell receptor beta chains were read from a single sample in a study of cytomegalovirus exposure and HLA in healthy donors. Some clones are missing from TCRdb's copy, which holds only in-frame ones; the method was immunoSEQ multiplex PCR. The data show about 280,000 clones, 70% to 90% seen once. Sequences were obtained from PBMCs. These receptors were collected from a woman in her late teens or twenties in good health and CMV-seronegative. CDR3s include the opening cysteine and the closing phenylalanine or tryptophan. Each record gives: clone size, J gene, D gene, V gene, CDR3 protein, CDR3 DNA. The D gene is left open where the match is weak. The size entry is marked missing in some rows and otherwise reads once, few, many or a size class.

-,TRBJ1-2,TRBD1,TRBV6-1,CASSENPVGGGKNGYTF,TGTGCCAGCAGTGAAAACCCCGTAGGAGGGGGCAAAAATGGCTACACCTTC
-,TRBJ1-1,-,TRBV25-1,CASSETSGRGRAFF,TGTGCCAGCAGTGAAACTAGTGGGAGAGGTCGGGCTTTCTTT
-,TRBJ2-3,-,TRBV5-1,CASSLQGTPTDTQYF,TGCGCCAGCAGCTTGCAGGGGACCCCCACAGATACGCAGTATTTT
-,TRBJ1-4,TRBD1,TRBV7-9,CASSPDRENEKLFF,TGTGCCAGCAGCCCGGACAGGGAAAATGAAAAACTGTTTTTT
-,TRBJ2-7,TRBD1,TRBV5-1,CASSSGQGIYEQYF,TGCGCCAGCAGCTCGGGACAGGGTATCTACGAGCAGTACTTC
-,TRBJ2-3,TRBD2,TRBV15,CATTGGGVTDTQYF,TGTGCCACCACGGGCGGGGGGGTCACAGATACGCAGTATTTT
-,TRBJ2-1,-,TRBV13,CASSERDTSYNEQFF,TGTGCCAGCAGCGAACGGGACACCAGTTACAATGAGCAGTTCTTC
-,TRBJ1-6,-,TRBV18,CASSPRQGREVSNSPLHF,TGTGCCAGCTCACCCAGACAAGGCAGGGAGGTTTCTAATTCACCCCTCCACTTT
once,TRBJ1-2,TRBD1,TRBV5-6,CASSLDGTGFYGYTF,TGTGCCAGCAGCTTGGACGGGACAGGGTTTTATGGCTACACCTTC
-,TRBJ2-7,TRBD1,TRBV9,CASSTDRDGEQYF,TGTGCCAGCAGCACTGACAGGGACGGGGAGCAGTACTTC
-,TRBJ2-3,TRBD2,TRBV5-4,CASSLVRGGGTDTQYF,TGTGCCAGCAGCTTGGTGCGGGGGGGCGGCACAGATACGCAGTATTTT
few,TRBJ2-7,TRBD1,TRBV30,CAWRRQGAVYEQYF,TGTGCCTGGAGGCGACAGGGGGCGGTCTACGAGCAGTACTTC
-,TRBJ1-2,TRBD1,TRBV18,CASSPNPGTGDYGYTF,TGTGCCAGCTCACCAAATCCCGGGACAGGGGACTATGGCTACACCTTC
-,TRBJ1-2,TRBD1,TRBV18,CASSPFDRTGDYGYTF,TGTGCCAGCTCACCTTTTGACCGGACAGGGGACTATGGCTACACCTTC
-,TRBJ2-5,-,TRBV5-6,CASSLGLARWQETQYF,TGTGCCAGCAGCTTGGGTCTAGCGAGATGGCAAGAGACCCAGTACTTC
-,TRBJ1-2,-,TRBV29-1,CSVDTRGYGYTF,TGCAGCGTTGATACCCGAGGCTATGGCTACACCTTC
few,TRBJ2-3,TRBD2,TRBV7-3,CASSSPVGRGGADTQYF,TGTGCCAGCAGCAGTCCCGTGGGGCGGGGGGGGGCAGATACGCAGTATTTT
-,TRBJ2-7,TRBD1,TRBV19,CASSEYAGGSYEQYF,TGTGCCAGTAGTGAATACGCAGGGGGTTCCTACGAGCAGTACTTC
once,TRBJ2-3,TRBD2,TRBV7-3,CASKGLAGDTQYF,TGTGCCAGCAAAGGACTAGCGGGAGATACGCAGTATTTT
-,TRBJ2-5,TRBD2,TRBV5-1,CASSSEMSGGARGTQYF,TGCGCCAGCAGCTCGGAAATGAGCGGGGGGGCTCGAGGGACCCAGTACTTC
-,TRBJ2-1,TRBD1,TRBV10-1,CASGGTGPTEQFF,TGCGCCAGCGGGGGGACAGGGCCGACCGAGCAGTTCTTC
-,TRBJ1-1,TRBD1,TRBV5-1,CASSLYPLGQGNTEAFF,TGCGCCAGCAGCTTGTACCCCCTGGGACAGGGGAACACTGAAGCTTTCTTT
-,TRBJ2-5,TRBD1,TRBV19,CASSPSGQGADETQYF,TGTGCCAGTAGTCCCTCCGGACAGGGGGCGGATGAGACCCAGTACTTC
-,TRBJ1-2,TRBD1,TRBV19,CASSAHPGQGVFNYGYTF,TGTGCCAGTAGTGCCCATCCGGGACAGGGTGTCTTTAACTATGGCTACACCTTC
-,TRBJ2-1,-,TRBV27,CASRQGSYNEQFF,TGTGCCAGCAGACAGGGATCCTACAATGAGCAGTTCTTC
-,TRBJ1-4,-,TRBV2,CASSEAELGFGVMELFF,TGTGCCAGCAGTGAAGCCGAACTGGGGTTCGGGGTAATGGAACTGTTTTTT
-,TRBJ2-1,-,TRBV5-6,CASSLLRVSYNEQFF,TGTGCCAGCAGCCTACTCCGGGTCTCCTACAATGAGCAGTTCTTC
-,TRBJ2-1,-,TRBV13,CASSLGGGEQFF,TGTGCCAGCAGCTTAGGGGGGGGTGAGCAGTTCTTC
-,TRBJ1-1,-,TRBV5-4,CASSFTLRDTEAFF,TGTGCCAGCAGCTTCACCCTCAGGGACACTGAAGCTTTCTTT
-,TRBJ2-3,TRBD2,TRBV30,CAWIEAGGLTDTQYF,TGTGCCTGGATAGAAGCGGGGGGGCTGACAGATACGCAGTATTTT
-,TRBJ1-5,-,TRBV7-6,CASSLFSGESNQPQHF,TGCGCCAGCAGCTTATTTTCGGGTGAGAGCAATCAGCCCCAGCATTTT
-,TRBJ1-1,-,TRBV5-1,CASSLRTDNTEAFF,TGCGCCAGCAGCTTAAGGACAGACAACACTGAAGCTTTCTTT
-,TRBJ2-7,TRBD1,TRBV5-1,CASSPGQPWGEQYF,TGCGCCAGCAGCCCGGGACAGCCCTGGGGAGAGCAGTACTTC
-,TRBJ2-2,-,TRBV7-3,CASSLAANTGELFF,TGTGCCAGCAGCTTAGCGGCGAACACCGGGGAGCTGTTTTTT
-,TRBJ1-1,TRBD1,TRBV30,CARKTTGATEAFF,TGTGCCAGGAAAACGACAGGGGCCACTGAAGCTTTCTTT
-,TRBJ1-1,-,TRBV2,CASTEAFF,TGTGCCTCGACTGAAGCTTTCTTT
-,TRBJ2-1,TRBD2,TRBV5-4,CASSSTSGGATDEQFF,TGTGCCAGCAGCTCTACCAGCGGGGGGGCTACCGATGAGCAGTTCTTC
-,TRBJ1-4,-,TRBV6-5,CASSRSGGGSEKLFF,TGTGCCAGCAGCCGTTCGGGCGGGGGAAGTGAAAAACTGTTTTTT
-,TRBJ2-1,-,TRBV5-1,CASRTFMSYNEQFF,TGCGCCAGTAGGACTTTTATGTCCTACAATGAGCAGTTCTTC
-,TRBJ2-7,-,TRBV25-1,CASSESQRLGQYF,TGTGCCAGCAGTGAGTCTCAACGACTAGGGCAGTACTTC
-,TRBJ1-6,-,TRBV6-5,CASSYSTGSYNSPLHF,TGTGCCAGCAGTTACTCCACAGGCTCCTATAATTCACCCCTCCACTTT
once,TRBJ1-1,TRBD1,TRBV6-1,CASSFSGTENTEAFF,TGTGCCAGCAGTTTTTCCGGGACAGAGAACACTGAAGCTTTCTTT
-,TRBJ1-6,-,TRBV6-1,CASSEGRPASPLHF,TGTGCCAGCAGTGAAGGTCGCCCAGCGTCACCCCTCCACTTT
-,TRBJ2-3,TRBD1,TRBV10-3,CAISEWNRGSTDTQYF,TGTGCCATCAGTGAGTGGAACAGGGGTAGCACAGATACGCAGTATTTT
-,TRBJ1-4,-,TRBV4-1,CASSAEGEKLFF,TGCGCCAGCAGCGCAGAGGGTGAAAAACTGTTTTTT
-,TRBJ2-5,TRBD1,TRBV14,CASSLGTVRIETQYF,TGTGCCAGCAGCCTCGGGACAGTTCGGATAGAGACCCAGTACTTC
-,TRBJ2-1,-,TRBV7-9,CASSLRPGLAYNEQFF,TGTGCCAGCAGCTTACGCCCGGGACTGGCATACAATGAGCAGTTCTTC
-,TRBJ2-7,-,TRBV6-1,CATQTETYEQYF,TGTGCCACACAGACAGAAACCTACGAGCAGTACTTC
once,TRBJ2-3,TRBD2,TRBV19,CASQDGTRLRYATDTQYF,TGTGCCAGCCAAGACGGGACTAGGCTCAGGTACGCCACAGATACGCAGTATTTT
-,TRBJ2-3,-,TRBV6-5,CAVGGTDLSTDTQYF,TGTGCCGTGGGGGGTACAGATCTGAGCACAGATACGCAGTATTTT
-,TRBJ2-3,-,TRBV6-6,CASSYPGGPNTDTQYF,TGTGCCAGCAGTTACCCCGGGGGTCCCAACACAGATACGCAGTATTTT
-,TRBJ2-7,TRBD1,TRBV5-1,CASSLGTGPSYEQYF,TGCGCCAGCAGCTTGGGGACAGGGCCCTCCTACGAGCAGTACTTC
-,TRBJ2-1,TRBD2,TRBV15,CATRGLAGTNEQFF,TGTGCCACCAGGGGACTAGCGGGGACCAATGAGCAGTTCTTC
-,TRBJ1-1,-,TRBV11-2,CASRRVGRDFMNTEAFF,TGTGCCAGCAGGAGGGTTGGGAGGGACTTTATGAACACTGAAGCTTTCTTT
-,TRBJ2-7,TRBD1,TRBV19,CASSIALGTGKTYEQYF,TGTGCCAGTAGTATCGCACTTGGGACAGGGAAAACCTACGAGCAGTACTTC
once,TRBJ2-3,TRBD2,TRBV9,CASLGAGTDTQYF,TGTGCCAGCTTAGGAGCGGGGACAGATACGCAGTATTTT
-,TRBJ2-2,-,TRBV19,CASSMSGWRASGELFF,TGTGCCAGTAGTATGTCGGGTTGGAGGGCGTCCGGGGAGCTGTTTTTT